This entry concerns a single T cell receptor (beta chain). What it recognizes is unknown. This record belongs to a study of graft-versus-host responses after intestinal transplantation. Study background: In this cohort, recipients had multivisceral, liver-intestinal, or isolated intestinal transplants. Findings and limits, study-wide: Declines in HvG clones occurring early post-transplant were associated with peak circulating GvH clone levels.

Generated by immunoSEQ multiplex PCR, the TCRdb table keeps only in-frame clones and is missing some. The table includes tens of thousands of clones, 90% to 95% detected once. The V and J ends lost 4 bases and 4 bases respectively, with 20 bases between them. The CDR3 totals 16 residues. Germline V CDR1 and CDR2: SGHRS, YFSETQ. The receptor comes from a human donor who was the organ donor for an intestinal transplant. This chain uses TRBV5-1 with TRBJ2-5; a possible D gene is TRBD1 (5 bases). Material: unstimulated CD8+ T cells sorted from spleen or lymph node cells, obtained before transplant. In nucleotides, the CDR3 is TGCGCCAGCAGCGCCCCATCCATGGACACCGCAGAGACCCAGTACTTC. Residues: CASSAPSMDTAETQYF. Complete variable domain (other parts from reference TRBV5-1 and TRBJ2-5): KAGVTQTPRYLIKTRGQQVTLSCSPISGHRSVSWYQQTPGQGLQFLFEYFSETQRNKGNFPGRFSGRQFSNSRSEMNVSTLELGDSALYLCASSAPSMDTAETQYFGPGTRLLVL.